This TCR beta chain was recovered during a study of blood T cells in healthy people across ages. On the study more broadly: Template switching retrieved approximately one barcoded beta molecule for each two T cells. General observations from the study: Unknown CMV status may confound age-related changes in expanded clones.

Donors were healthy Caucasian individuals from Russia aged about 6 to 100. Donors gave roughly 10 milliliters of peripheral blood apiece. To note about this clonotype: Its matching antigen is unknown.

CDR3 length: 15 amino acids. Trimming cost V 5 bases and J 6 bases; bases outside gene matches: 12. Looked up from germline, CDR1 is LGHNA and CDR2 is YNFKEQ. A J-beta primer mix and a sample-barcoded 5' primer were used in a second PCR of roughly 7 to 12 cycles. A single record per CDR3 protein comes from TCRdb applying MiXCR to the 5' RACE reads. The table has around 1,000,000 distinct CDR3 sequences, around two fifths seen once. The clonotype comes from a man between 18 and 29 years old in good health. The V call is TRBV4-2, the J call TRBJ1-2; 7 bases line up with TRBD1. The sample comprised blood. This chain's CDR3 is CASSTLGGRGNGYTF. In DNA form, the CDR3 reads TGTGCCAGCAGCACACTAGGCGGCAGGGGGAATGGCTACACCTTC.